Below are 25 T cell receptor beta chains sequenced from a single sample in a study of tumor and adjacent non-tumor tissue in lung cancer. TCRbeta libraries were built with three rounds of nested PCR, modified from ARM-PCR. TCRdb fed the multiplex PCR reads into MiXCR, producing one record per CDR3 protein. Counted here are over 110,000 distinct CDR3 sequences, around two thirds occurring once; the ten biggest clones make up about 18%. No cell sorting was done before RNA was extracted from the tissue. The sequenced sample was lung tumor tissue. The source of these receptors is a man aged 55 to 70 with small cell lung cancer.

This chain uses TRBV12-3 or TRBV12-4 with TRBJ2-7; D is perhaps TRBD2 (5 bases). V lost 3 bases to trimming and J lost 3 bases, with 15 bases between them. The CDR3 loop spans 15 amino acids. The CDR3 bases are TGTGCCAGCAGTTTGAGTCTAGCTGGGAACTACGAGCAGTACTTC. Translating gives CASSLSLAGNYEQYF.

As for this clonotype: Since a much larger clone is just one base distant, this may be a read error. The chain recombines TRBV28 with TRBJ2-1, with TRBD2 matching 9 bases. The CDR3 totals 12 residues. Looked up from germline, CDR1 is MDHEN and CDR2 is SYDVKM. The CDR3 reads CASRPPGLALSF. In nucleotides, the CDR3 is TGTGCCAGCAGGCCACCGGGACTAGCACTCTCCTTC.

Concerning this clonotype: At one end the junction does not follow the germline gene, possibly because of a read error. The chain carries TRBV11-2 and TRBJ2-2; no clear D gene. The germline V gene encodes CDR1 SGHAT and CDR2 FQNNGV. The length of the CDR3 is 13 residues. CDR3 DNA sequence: TGTACCAGCAGCTTAGATAGAACTGGGGAGCTGTTTTTT. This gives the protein CTSSLDRTGELFF.

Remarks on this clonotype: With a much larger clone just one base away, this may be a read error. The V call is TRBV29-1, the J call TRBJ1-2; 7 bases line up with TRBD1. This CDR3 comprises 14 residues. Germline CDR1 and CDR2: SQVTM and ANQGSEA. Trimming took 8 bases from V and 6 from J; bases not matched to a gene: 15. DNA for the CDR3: TGCAGCATTTGGACAGGTGGCTGGTACGATGGCTACACCTTC. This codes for CSIWTGGWYDGYTF.

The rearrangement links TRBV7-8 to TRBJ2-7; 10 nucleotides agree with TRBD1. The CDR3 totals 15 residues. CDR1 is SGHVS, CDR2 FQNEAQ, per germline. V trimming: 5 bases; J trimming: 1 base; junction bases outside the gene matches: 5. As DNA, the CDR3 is TGTGCCAGCAGCCGGGGGGACAGGGGATCCTACGAGCAGTACTTC. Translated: CASSRGDRGSYEQYF. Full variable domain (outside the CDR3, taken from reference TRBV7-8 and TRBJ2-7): GAGVSQSPRYKVAKRGQDVALRCDPISGHVSLFWYQQALGQGPEFLTYFQNEAQLDKSGLPSDRFFAERPEGSVSTLKIQRTQQEDSAVYLCASSRGDRGSYEQYFGPGTRLTVT.

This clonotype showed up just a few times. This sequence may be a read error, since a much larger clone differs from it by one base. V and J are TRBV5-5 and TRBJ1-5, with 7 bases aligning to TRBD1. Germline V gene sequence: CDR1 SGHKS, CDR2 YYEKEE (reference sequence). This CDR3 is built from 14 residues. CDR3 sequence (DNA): TGTACCAGCAGCTCGGAGGGGGCTGTTCAGCCCCAGCATTTT. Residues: CTSSSEGAVQPQHF.

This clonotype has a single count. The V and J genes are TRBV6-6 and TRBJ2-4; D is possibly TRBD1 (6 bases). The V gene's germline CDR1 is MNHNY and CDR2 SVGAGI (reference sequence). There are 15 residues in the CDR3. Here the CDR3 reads CTSSTTQGAKNIQYF. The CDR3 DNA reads TGTACGAGCAGTACCACACAGGGAGCCAAAAACATTCAGTACTTC.

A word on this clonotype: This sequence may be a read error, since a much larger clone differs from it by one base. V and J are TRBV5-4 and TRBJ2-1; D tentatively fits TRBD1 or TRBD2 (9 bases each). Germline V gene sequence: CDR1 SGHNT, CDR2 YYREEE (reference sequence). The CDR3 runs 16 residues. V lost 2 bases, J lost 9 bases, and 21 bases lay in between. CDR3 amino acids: CASSFLTSGQGTEQFF. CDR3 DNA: TGTGCCAGCAGCTTCCTGACTAGCGGACAGGGGACTGAGCAGTTCTTC.

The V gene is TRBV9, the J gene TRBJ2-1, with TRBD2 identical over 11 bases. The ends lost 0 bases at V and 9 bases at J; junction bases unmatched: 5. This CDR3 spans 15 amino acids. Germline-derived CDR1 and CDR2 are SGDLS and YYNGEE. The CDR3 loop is CASSVAISGRGEQFF. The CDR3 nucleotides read TGTGCCAGCAGCGTAGCCATTAGCGGGAGGGGTGAGCAGTTCTTC. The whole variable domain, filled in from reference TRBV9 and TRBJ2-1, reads DSGVTQTPKHLITATGQRVTLRCSPRSGDLSVYWYQQSLDQGLQFLIQYYNGEERAKGNILERFSAQQFPDLHSELNLSSLELGDSALYFCASSVAISGRGEQFFGPGTRLTVL.

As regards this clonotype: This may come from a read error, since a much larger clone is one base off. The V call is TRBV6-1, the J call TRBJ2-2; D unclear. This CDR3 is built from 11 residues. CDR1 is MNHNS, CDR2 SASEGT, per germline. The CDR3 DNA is TGTGTCAGCTACAGCACCGGGGAGCTGTTTTTT. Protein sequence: CVSYSTGELFF.

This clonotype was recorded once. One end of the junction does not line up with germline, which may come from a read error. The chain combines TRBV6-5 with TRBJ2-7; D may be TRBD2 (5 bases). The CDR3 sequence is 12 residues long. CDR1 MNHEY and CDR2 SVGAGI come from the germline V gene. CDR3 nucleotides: TGTGCCAGCAGTTACTGGGAGTACGAGGAGTACTTC. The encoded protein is CASSYWEYEEYF.

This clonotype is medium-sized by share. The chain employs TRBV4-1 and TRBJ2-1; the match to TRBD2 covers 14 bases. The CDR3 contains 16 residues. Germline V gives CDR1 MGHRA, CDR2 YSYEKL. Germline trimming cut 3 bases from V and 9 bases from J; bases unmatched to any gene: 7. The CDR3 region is CASSQTGTSGSFEQFF. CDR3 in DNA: TGCGCCAGCAGCCAGACCGGGACTAGCGGGAGTTTTGAGCAGTTCTTC.

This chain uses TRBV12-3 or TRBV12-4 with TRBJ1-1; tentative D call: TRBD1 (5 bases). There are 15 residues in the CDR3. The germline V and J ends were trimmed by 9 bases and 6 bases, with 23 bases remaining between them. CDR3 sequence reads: CASSRPPTVKAEAFF. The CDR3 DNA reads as TGTGCCAGTAGCCGACCCCCGACAGTGAAGGCTGAAGCTTTCTTT.

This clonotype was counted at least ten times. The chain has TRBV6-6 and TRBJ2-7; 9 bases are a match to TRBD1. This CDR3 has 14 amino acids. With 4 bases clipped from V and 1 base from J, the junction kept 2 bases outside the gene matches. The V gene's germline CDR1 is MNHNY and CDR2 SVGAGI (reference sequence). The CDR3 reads CASSWGQGSYEQYF. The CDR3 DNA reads TGTGCCAGCAGTTGGGGACAGGGTTCCTACGAGCAGTACTTC.

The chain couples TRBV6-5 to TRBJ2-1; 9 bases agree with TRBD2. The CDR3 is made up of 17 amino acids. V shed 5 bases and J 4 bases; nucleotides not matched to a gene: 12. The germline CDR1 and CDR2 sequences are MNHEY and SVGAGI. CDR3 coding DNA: TGTGCCAGCAGTCTCTCCTGGCGGGGGGGCTCTTACAATGAGCAGTTCTTC. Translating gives CASSLSWRGGSYNEQFF.

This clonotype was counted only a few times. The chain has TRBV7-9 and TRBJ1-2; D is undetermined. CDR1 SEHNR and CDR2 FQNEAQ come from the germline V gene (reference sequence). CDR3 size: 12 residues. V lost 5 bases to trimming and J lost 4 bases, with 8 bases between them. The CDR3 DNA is TGTGCCAGCAGCGCAACAGCCTATGGCTACACCTTC. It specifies CASSATAYGYTF.

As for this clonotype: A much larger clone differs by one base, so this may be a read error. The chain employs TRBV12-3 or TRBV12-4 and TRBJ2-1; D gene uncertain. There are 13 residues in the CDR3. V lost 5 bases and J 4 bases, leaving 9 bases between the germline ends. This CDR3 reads CASSPLGYNEQFF. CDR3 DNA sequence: TGTGCCAGCAGTCCCCTCGGATACAATGAGCAGTTCTTC.

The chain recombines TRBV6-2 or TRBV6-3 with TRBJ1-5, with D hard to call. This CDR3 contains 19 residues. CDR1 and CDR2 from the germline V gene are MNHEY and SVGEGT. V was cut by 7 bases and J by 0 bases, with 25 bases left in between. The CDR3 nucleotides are TGTGCCAGCAACCCCGGGATGTCCTCCTATCTTTATAGCAATCAGCCCCAGCATTTT. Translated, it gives CASNPGMSSYLYSNQPQHF.

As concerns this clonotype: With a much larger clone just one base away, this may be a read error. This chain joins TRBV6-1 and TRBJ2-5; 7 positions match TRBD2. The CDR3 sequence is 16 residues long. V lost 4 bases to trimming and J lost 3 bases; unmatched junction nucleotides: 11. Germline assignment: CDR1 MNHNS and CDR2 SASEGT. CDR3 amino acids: CASSADGRTREETQYF. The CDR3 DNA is TGTGCCAGCAGTGCAGACGGGAGGACCCGGGAAGAGACCCAGTACTTC.

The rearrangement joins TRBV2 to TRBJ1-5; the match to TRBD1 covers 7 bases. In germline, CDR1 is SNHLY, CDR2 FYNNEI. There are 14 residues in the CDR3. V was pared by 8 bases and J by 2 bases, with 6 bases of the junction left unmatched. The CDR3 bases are TGTGCCAGCGCCGACAGGGTTGGCAATCAGCCCCAGCATTTT. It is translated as CASADRVGNQPQHF.

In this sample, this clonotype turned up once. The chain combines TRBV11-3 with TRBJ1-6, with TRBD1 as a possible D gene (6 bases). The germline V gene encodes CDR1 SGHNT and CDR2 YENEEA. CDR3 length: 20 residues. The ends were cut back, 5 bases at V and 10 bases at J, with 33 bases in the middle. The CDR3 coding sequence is TGTGCCAGCAGCCAGCACCAGGACAGTGTCTCCACTCGAACAAACTCACCCCTCCACTTT. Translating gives CASSQHQDSVSTRTNSPLHF.

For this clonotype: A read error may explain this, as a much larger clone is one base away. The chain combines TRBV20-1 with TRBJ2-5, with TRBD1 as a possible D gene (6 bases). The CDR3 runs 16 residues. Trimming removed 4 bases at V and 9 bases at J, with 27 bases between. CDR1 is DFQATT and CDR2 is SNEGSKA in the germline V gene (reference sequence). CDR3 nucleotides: TGCAGTGCTATCTTTCCTAACAGGGACCCCTCCATGGCCCAGTACTTC. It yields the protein CSAIFPNRDPSMAQYF.

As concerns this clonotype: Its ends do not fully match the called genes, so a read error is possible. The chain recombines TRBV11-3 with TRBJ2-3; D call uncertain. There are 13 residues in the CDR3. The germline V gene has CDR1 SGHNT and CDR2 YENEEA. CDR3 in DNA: TGTGTCAGCAGCTTTGTCCACACAGACACGCAGTATTTT. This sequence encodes CVSSFVHTDTQYF.

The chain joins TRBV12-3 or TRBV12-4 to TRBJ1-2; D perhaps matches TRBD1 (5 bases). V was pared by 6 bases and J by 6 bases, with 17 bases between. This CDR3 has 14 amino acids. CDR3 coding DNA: TGTGCCAGCAGCCTCGCCAGTGGGGGACATGGCTACACCTTC. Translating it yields CASSLASGGHGYTF.

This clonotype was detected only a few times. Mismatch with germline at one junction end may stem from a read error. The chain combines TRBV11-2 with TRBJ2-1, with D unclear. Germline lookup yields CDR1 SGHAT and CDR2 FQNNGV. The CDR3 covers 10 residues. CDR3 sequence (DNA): TGTACCAGCAGCGTCAATGAGCAGTTCTTT. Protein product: CTSSVNEQFF.